The following is a T cell receptor (beta chain) sequence with its context. Its specificity is not known. The sample comes from a study of graft-versus-host responses after intestinal transplantation. Repertoires were generated with immunoSEQ multiplex PCR, while TCRdb's copy carries only in-frame clones and drops some. The sample records roughly 98,000 clones, roughly 93% being singletons. This CDR3 is built from 14 residues. V dropped 6 bases and J dropped 4; count of bases not matched to a gene: 6. Germline CDR1 and CDR2: MNHEY and SVGAGI. This TCR came from a human donor who was the organ donor for an intestinal transplant. Sequencing used unstimulated CD8+ T cells sorted from spleen or lymph node cells, obtained before transplant. This chain links TRBV6-5 with TRBJ2-5, with 9 bases matching TRBD2. CDR3 in amino acids: CASSLLAGGETQYF. The CDR3 bases are TGTGCCAGCAGCCTACTAGCGGGTGGAGAGACCCAGTACTTC.